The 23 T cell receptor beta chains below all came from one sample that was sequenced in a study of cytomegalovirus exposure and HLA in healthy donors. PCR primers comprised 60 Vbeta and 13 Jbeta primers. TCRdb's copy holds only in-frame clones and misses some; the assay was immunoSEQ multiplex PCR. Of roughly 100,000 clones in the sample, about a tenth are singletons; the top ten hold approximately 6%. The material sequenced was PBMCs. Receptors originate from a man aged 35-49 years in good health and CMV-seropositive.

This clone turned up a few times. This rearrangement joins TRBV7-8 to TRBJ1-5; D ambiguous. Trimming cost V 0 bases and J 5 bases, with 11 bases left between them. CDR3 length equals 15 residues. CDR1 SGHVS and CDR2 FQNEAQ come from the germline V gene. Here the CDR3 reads CASSLAPSFDQPQHF. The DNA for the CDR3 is TGTGCCAGCAGCTTAGCGCCCAGTTTCGATCAGCCCCAGCATTTT. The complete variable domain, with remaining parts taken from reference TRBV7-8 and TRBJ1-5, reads GAGVSQSPRYKVAKRGQDVALRCDPISGHVSLFWYQQALGQGPEFLTYFQNEAQLDKSGLPSDRFFAERPEGSVSTLKIQRTQQEDSAVYLCASSLAPSFDQPQHFGDGTRLSIL.

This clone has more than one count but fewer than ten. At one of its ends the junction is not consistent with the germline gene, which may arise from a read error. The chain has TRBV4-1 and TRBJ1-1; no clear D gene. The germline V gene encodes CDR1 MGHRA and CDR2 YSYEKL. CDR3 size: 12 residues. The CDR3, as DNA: TGCGCCAGCAGCCAAGGCCTCTCTTCAGCGTCCTTT. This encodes CASSQGLSSASF.

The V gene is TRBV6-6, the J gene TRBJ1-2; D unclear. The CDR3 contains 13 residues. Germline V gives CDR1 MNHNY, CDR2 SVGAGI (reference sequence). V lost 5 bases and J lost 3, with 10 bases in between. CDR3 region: CASSALLDYGYTF. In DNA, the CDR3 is TGTGCCAGCAGTGCCCTATTGGACTATGGCTACACCTTC.

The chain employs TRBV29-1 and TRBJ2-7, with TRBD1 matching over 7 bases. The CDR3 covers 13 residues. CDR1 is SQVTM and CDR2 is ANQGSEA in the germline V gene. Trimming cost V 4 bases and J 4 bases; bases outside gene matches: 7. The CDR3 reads CSVVGTAYYEQYF. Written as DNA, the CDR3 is TGCAGCGTTGTAGGGACAGCCTATTACGAGCAGTACTTC.

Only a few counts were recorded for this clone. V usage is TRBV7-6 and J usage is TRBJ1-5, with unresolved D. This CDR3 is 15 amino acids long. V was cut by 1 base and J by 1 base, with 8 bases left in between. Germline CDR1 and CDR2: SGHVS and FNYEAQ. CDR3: CASSLGPGSNQPQHF. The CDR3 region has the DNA TGTGCCAGCAGCTTAGGCCCGGGGAGCAATCAGCCCCAGCATTTT.

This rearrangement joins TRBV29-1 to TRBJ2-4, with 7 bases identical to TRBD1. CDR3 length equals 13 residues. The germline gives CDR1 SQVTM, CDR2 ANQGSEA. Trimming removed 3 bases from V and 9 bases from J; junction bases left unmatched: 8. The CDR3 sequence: CSVDHGTEGIQYF. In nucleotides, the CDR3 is TGCAGCGTTGACCACGGGACAGAGGGCATTCAGTACTTC.

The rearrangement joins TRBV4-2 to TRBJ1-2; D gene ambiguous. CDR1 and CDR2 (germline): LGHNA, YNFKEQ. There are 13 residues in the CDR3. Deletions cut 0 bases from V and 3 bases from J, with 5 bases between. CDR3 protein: CASSQEPDYGYTF. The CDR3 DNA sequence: TGTGCCAGCAGCCAAGAGCCGGACTATGGCTACACCTTC.

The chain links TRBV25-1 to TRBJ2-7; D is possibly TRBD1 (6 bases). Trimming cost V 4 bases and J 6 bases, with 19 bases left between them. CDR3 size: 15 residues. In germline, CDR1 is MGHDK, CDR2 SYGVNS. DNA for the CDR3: TGTGCCAGCAGTGGGAGAGGGGGTTCGCCTCTCGAGCAGTACTTC. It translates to CASSGRGGSPLEQYF.

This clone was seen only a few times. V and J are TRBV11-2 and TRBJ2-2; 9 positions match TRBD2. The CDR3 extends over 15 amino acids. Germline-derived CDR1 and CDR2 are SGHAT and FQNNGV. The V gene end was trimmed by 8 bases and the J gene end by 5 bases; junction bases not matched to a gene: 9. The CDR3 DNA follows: TGTGCCAGCGGCGGGAGGGCCCCGTTAACCGGGGAGCTGTTTTTT. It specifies CASGGRAPLTGELFF.

The CDR3 nucleotides are TGTGCCAGCAGCTTATACAGGGGGTCTGAAGCTTTCTTT. Its translation is CASSLYRGSEAFF. The V gene is TRBV5-6, the J gene TRBJ1-1, with 8 bases lining up with TRBD1. Trimming took 2 bases from V and 6 from J; bases not matched to a gene: 3. This CDR3 is built from 13 residues. Germline V gene lookup returns CDR1 SGHDT and CDR2 YYEEEE.

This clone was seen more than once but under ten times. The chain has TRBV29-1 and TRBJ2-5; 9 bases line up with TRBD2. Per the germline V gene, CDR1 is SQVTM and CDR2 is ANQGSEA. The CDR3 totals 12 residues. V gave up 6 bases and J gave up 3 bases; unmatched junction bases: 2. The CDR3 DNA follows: TGCAGCGTGTTAGCGGGAGAAGAGACCCAGTACTTC. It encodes CSVLAGEETQYF.

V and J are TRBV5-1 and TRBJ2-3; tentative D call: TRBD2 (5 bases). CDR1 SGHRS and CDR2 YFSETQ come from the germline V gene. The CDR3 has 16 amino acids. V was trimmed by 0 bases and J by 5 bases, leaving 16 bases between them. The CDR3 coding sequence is TGCGCCAGCAGCTTGGGTCTAGCCGCGTTGGGAGATACGCAGTATTTT. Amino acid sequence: CASSLGLAALGDTQYF. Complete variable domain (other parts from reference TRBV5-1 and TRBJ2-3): KAGVTQTPRYLIKTRGQQVTLSCSPISGHRSVSWYQQTPGQGLQFLFEYFSETQRNKGNFPGRFSGRQFSNSRSEMNVSTLELGDSALYLCASSLGLAALGDTQYFGPGTRLTVL.

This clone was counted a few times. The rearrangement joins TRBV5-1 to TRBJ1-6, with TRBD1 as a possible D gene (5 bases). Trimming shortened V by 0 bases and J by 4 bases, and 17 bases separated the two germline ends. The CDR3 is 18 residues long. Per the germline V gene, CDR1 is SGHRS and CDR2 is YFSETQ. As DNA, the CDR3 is TGCGCCAGCAGCTTGGCCGTATGGCAGGGTGTTTATAATTCACCCCTCCACTTT. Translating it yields CASSLAVWQGVYNSPLHF.

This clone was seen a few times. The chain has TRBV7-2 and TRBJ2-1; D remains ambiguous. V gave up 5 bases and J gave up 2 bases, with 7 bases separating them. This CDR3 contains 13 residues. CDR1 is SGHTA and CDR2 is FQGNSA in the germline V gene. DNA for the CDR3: TGTGCCAGCAGCCCAGGAACCTACAATGAGCAGTTCTTC. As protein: CASSPGTYNEQFF.

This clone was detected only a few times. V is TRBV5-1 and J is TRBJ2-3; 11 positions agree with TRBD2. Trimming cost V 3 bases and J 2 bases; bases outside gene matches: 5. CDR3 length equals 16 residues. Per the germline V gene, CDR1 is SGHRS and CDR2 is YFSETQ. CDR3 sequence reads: CASSYSSGRYTDTQYF. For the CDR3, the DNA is TGCGCCAGCAGCTACTCTAGCGGGAGGTACACAGATACGCAGTATTTT.

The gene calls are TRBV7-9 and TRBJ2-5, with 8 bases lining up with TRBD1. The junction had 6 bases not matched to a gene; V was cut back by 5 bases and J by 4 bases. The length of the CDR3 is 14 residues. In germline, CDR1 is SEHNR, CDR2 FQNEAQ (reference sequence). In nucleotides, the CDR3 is TGTGCCAGCAGCACGGGACAGGCGGGAGAGACCCAGTACTTC. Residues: CASSTGQAGETQYF.

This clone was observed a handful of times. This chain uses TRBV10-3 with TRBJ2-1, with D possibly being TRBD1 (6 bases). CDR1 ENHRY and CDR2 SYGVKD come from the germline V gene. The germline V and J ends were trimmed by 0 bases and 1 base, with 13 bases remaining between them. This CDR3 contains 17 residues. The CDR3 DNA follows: TGTGCCATCAGTGAGTCGGGAAAAGGGGGATCCTACAATGAGCAGTTCTTC. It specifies CAISESGKGGSYNEQFF.

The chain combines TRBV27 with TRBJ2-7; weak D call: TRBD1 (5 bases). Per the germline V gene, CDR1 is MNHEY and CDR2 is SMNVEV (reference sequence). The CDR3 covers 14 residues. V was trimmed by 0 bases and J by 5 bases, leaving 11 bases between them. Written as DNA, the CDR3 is TGTGCCAGCAGTTTATCAGGGGATCTGCACGAGCAGTACTTC. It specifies CASSLSGDLHEQYF.

The CDR3 DNA sequence: TGTGCCAGCAGGGGGGCCCGAGCCGGGGAGCTGTTTTTT. Protein sequence: CASRGARAGELFF. This sequence joins TRBV2 and TRBJ2-2, with TRBD1 as a possible D gene (6 bases). CDR1 is SNHLY, CDR2 FYNNEI, per germline. Deletions cut 6 bases from V and 6 bases from J, with 11 bases between. The CDR3 covers 13 residues.

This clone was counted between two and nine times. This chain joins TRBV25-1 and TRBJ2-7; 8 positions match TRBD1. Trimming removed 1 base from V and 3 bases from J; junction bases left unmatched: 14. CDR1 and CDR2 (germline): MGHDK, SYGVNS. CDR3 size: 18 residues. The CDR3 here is CASSESRGLSPHNYEQYF. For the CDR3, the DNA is TGTGCCAGCAGTGAATCCAGGGGGCTCTCACCCCACAACTACGAGCAGTACTTC.

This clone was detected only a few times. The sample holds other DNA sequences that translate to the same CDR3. CDR3 in DNA: TGCAGCGTACCGGGACTAGCGGTATACGAGCAGTACTTC. It translates to CSVPGLAVYEQYF. V is TRBV29-1 and J is TRBJ2-7; 11 bases line up with TRBD2. Germline V gene lookup returns CDR1 SQVTM and CDR2 ANQGSEA. The CDR3 is made up of 13 amino acids. J lost 4 bases, V lost 6 bases, and 5 bases had no gene match.

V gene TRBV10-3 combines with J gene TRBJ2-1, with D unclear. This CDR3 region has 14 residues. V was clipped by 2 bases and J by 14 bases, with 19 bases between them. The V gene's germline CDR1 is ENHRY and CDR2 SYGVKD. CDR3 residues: CAISEDPTAHLKFF. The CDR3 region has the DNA TGTGCCATCAGTGAGGATCCCACAGCCCACCTCAAGTTCTTC.

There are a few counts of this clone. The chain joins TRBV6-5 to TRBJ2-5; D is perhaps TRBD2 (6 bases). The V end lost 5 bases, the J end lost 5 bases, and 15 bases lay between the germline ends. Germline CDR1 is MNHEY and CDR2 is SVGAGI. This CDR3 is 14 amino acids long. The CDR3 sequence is CASSPAGLSETQYF. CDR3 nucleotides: TGTGCCAGCAGTCCCGCGGGGCTATCCGAGACCCAGTACTTC.